A single sample gave rise to the 5 T cell receptor beta chains below, sequenced in a study of response to subunit inactivated influenza vaccine. TCRdb recomputed calls from the RT-PCR reads with MiXCR, one row per CDR3 protein. Of around 580,000 distinct CDR3 sequences in the sample, 14% were seen once. The source was PBMCs from blood, collected approximately 13 days after vaccination. Receptors originate from a man aged 50 or older who received an inactivated influenza vaccine.

This clonotype showed up just a few times. The rearrangement links TRBV24-1 to TRBJ1-4; perhaps TRBD1 as D (6 bases). The CDR3 runs to 15 residues. Germline CDR1 reads KGHDR; CDR2 reads SFDVKD. V lost 0 bases and J 7 bases, leaving 11 bases between the germline ends. The CDR3 sequence: CATSDLGQTIEKLFF. For the CDR3, the DNA is TGTGCCACCAGTGATTTGGGACAGACAATTGAAAAACTGTTTTTT.

This clonotype was detected a few times. This chain joins TRBV7-6 and TRBJ2-1; D unresolved. Germline V gene sequence: CDR1 SGHVS, CDR2 FNYEAQ. CDR3 length: 14 residues. The germline V and J ends were trimmed by 3 bases and 3 bases, with 9 bases remaining between them. This CDR3 is CASSLRRFYNEQFF. The CDR3 coding sequence is TGTGCCAGCAGCTTGCGGCGGTTCTACAATGAGCAGTTCTTC.

The chain recombines TRBV25-1 with TRBJ1-5; D uncertain. Trimming cost V 3 bases and J 0 bases, with 18 bases left between them. The V gene's germline CDR1 is MGHDK and CDR2 SYGVNS. The CDR3 runs to 18 residues. The CDR3: CASSDLSPRKGSNQPQHF. For the CDR3, the DNA is TGTGCCAGCAGTGATCTTTCCCCTCGGAAGGGTAGCAATCAGCCCCAGCATTTT.

This clonotype has just a few counts. The gene calls are TRBV18 and TRBJ1-1, with TRBD1 matching over 7 bases. Germline loops: CDR1 KGHSH, CDR2 LQKENI. The V gene end was trimmed by 1 base and the J gene end by 2 bases; junction bases not matched to a gene: 4. The CDR3 has 15 amino acids. The CDR3 nucleotides read TGTGCCAGCTCACCACAGGGGGCGGAAAACACTGAAGCTTTCTTT. It translates to CASSPQGAENTEAFF.

This clonotype was detected many times. CDR3 amino acids: CSVAQETQYF. In DNA form, the CDR3 reads TGCAGCGTAGCACAAGAGACCCAGTACTTC. This chain joins TRBV29-1 and TRBJ2-5; D call uncertain. V was clipped by 6 bases and J by 2 bases, with 4 bases between them. This CDR3 is 10 amino acids long. Germline lookup yields CDR1 SQVTM and CDR2 ANQGSEA.